This section outlines one TCR beta chain sequence together with its context. V lost 5 bases to trimming and J lost 2 bases, with 12 bases between them. The CDR3 length is 14 residues. The TRBV12-4/TRBJ1-2 clonotypes were amplified using barcode primers with ligated adaptors. A single record per CDR3 protein comes from TCRdb applying MiXCR to the multiplex PCR reads. This sample carries about 950 distinct CDR3 sequences, about 8% of them seen once, and the ten largest clones take around 85%. This receptor was taken from a female donor with breast cancer. Sequenced input: naive CD4+ T cells sorted from blood. Subset reported: naive CD4+ T cells, CD4+CD45RA+CD25-. The chain uses TRBV12-3 or TRBV12-4 and TRBJ1-2; weak D call: TRBD1 (5 bases). DNA for the CDR3: TGTGCCAGCAGTCGGGACCGCAGGAACTATGGCTACACCTTC. This codes for CASSRDRRNYGYTF.